A single sample is the source of the 20 T cell receptor beta chains below, sequenced in a study of T cells after somatic rescue of genetic block. Data came from immunoSEQ multiplex PCR; TCRdb stores just in-frame clones and leaves some out. This sample has 70,000 to 95,000 clones, with around 89% found just once. What was sequenced was peripheral blood mononuclear cells (PBMCs). These receptors originate from a woman aged 18-29 years.

This clone was counted a few times. The chain has TRBV11-3 and TRBJ1-1; 9 bases map to TRBD1. Trimming removed 3 bases from V and 2 bases from J; junction bases left unmatched: 4. The CDR3 runs 15 residues. In germline, CDR1 is SGHNT, CDR2 YENEEA. CDR3 bases: TGTGCCAGCAGCTTTCGGACAGGGGAAAACACTGAAGCTTTCTTT. It encodes CASSFRTGENTEAFF.

This sequence joins TRBV27 and TRBJ2-1; 7 nucleotides align to TRBD2. Germline-derived CDR1 and CDR2 are MNHEY and SMNVEV (reference sequence). This CDR3 spans 15 amino acids. V dropped 2 bases and J dropped 2; count of bases not matched to a gene: 3. The CDR3 DNA is TGTGCCAGCAGTTTACGCACTAGCGCCTACAATGAGCAGTTCTTC. Its translation is CASSLRTSAYNEQFF.

This clone appeared once. The rearrangement uses TRBV7-9 and TRBJ2-1, with TRBD1 matching 8 bases. The CDR3 runs to 16 residues. Germline loops: CDR1 SEHNR, CDR2 FQNEAQ (reference sequence). Trimming removed 1 base from V and 0 bases from J; junction bases left unmatched: 2. The CDR3 DNA reads as TGTGCCAGCAGCTTAGGGACAGGGAGCTCCTACAATGAGCAGTTCTTC. This sequence encodes CASSLGTGSSYNEQFF.

The chain links TRBV5-1 to TRBJ2-7; TRBD2 aligns across 8 bases. The CDR3 runs 14 residues. Germline CDR1 SGHRS, CDR2 YFSETQ. With 2 bases clipped from V and 6 bases from J, the junction kept 7 bases outside the gene matches. CDR3 bases: TGCGCCAGCAGCTTAGGAGCGGGAGAGGGCGAGCAGTACTTC. Amino acids: CASSLGAGEGEQYF.

This CDR3 reads CASSPEVVTPGEAFF. The CDR3 region has the DNA TGTGCCAGCAGCCCCGAGGTTGTCACCCCGGGTGAAGCTTTCTTT. V gene TRBV5-4 combines with J gene TRBJ1-1; D unclear. The germline V gene has CDR1 SGHNT and CDR2 YYREEE (reference sequence). Trimming stripped 4 bases from V and 7 bases from J, with 20 bases between. This CDR3 comprises 15 residues.

The chain is built from TRBV5-1 and TRBJ2-5; 8 bases agree with TRBD2. CDR1 is SGHRS and CDR2 is YFSETQ in the germline V gene. The CDR3 has 13 residues. The junction had 10 bases not matched to a gene; V was cut back by 4 bases and J by 11 bases. The CDR3 reads CASSPGGGFEQYF. In DNA, the CDR3 is TGCGCCAGCAGCCCCGGCGGGGGGTTTGAGCAGTACTTC.

V gene TRBV9 combines with J gene TRBJ1-5; the D gene is possibly TRBD1 (5 bases). The V end lost 4 bases, the J end lost 4 bases, and 30 bases lay between the germline ends. The CDR3 consists of 20 residues. CDR1 SGDLS and CDR2 YYNGEE come from the germline V gene. CDR3: CASSPRPPLNEGANNQPQHF. The DNA of the CDR3 is TGTGCCAGCAGCCCCCGCCCCCCCTTAAATGAAGGGGCCAATAATCAGCCCCAGCATTTT.

This chain connects TRBV13 to TRBJ2-6, with unresolved D. Germline-derived CDR1 and CDR2 are PRHDT and FYEKMQ (reference sequence). The CDR3 loop spans 15 amino acids. The germline V and J ends were trimmed by 3 bases and 3 bases, with 9 bases remaining between them. The CDR3 loop is CASSFGVRGANVLTF. The CDR3 nucleotides are TGTGCCAGCAGCTTTGGTGTTCGTGGGGCCAACGTCCTGACTTTC.

This clone was seen only once. The chain carries TRBV29-1 and TRBJ2-5; the D gene could be TRBD1 or TRBD2 (6 bases each). The CDR3 consists of 15 residues. Deletions cut 6 bases from V and 0 bases from J, with 17 bases between. Germline CDR1 is SQVTM and CDR2 is ANQGSEA. The CDR3 is CSVGGQGKYQETQYF. The DNA for the CDR3 is TGCAGCGTAGGGGGGCAGGGAAAGTACCAAGAGACCCAGTACTTC.

The CDR3 nucleotides are TGCGCCAGCAGTACCGACTATCGTTCAACCGGGGGTACGCAGTATTTT. Translated, it gives CASSTDYRSTGGTQYF. The chain uses TRBV10-1 and TRBJ2-3, with D possibly TRBD2 on 6 matching bases. The CDR3 is made up of 16 amino acids. In germline, CDR1 is WNHNN, CDR2 SYGVQD (reference sequence). Trimming removed 5 bases at V and 8 bases at J, with 23 bases between.

CDR3 region: CASSASPPLAERNIQYF. The DNA for the CDR3 is TGTGCCAGTAGTGCTTCCCCCCCCCTAGCGGAAAGAAACATTCAGTACTTC. The chain recombines TRBV19 with TRBJ2-4; 7 positions match TRBD2. The J segment lost 6 bases and the V segment lost 5 bases, leaving 16 bases of the junction unmatched. Germline CDR1 LNHDA, CDR2 SQIVND (reference sequence). CDR3 size: 17 residues.

The chain joins TRBV6-5 to TRBJ2-2; D uncertain. Trimming removed 7 bases at V and 5 bases at J, with 17 bases between. There are 15 residues in the CDR3. Per the germline V gene, CDR1 is MNHEY and CDR2 is SVGAGI. CDR3 in DNA: TGTGCCAGCACCCTCCTGGGCCCCCCTACCGGGGAGCTGTTTTTT. It is translated as CASTLLGPPTGELFF.

This clone occurred once. The chain is built from TRBV6-6 and TRBJ1-1; tentative D call: TRBD1 (5 bases). Between the trimmed V and J ends, which lost 8 bases and 1 base, there was a span of 11 bases. This CDR3 is 13 amino acids long. The germline V gene has CDR1 MNHNY and CDR2 SVGAGI (reference sequence). The CDR3 DNA is TGTGCCAGCGGGAGAGGGGAGAACACTGAAGCTTTCTTT. It specifies CASGRGENTEAFF.

This clone was observed a handful of times. The gene calls are TRBV29-1 and TRBJ2-5; possibly TRBD2 for D (6 bases). The V and J ends lost 4 bases and 9 bases respectively, with 15 bases between them. This CDR3 is built from 12 residues. Germline-derived CDR1 and CDR2 are SQVTM and ANQGSEA. DNA of the CDR3: TGCAGCGTTGTTATGGACTATGGGGCCCAGTACTTC. It encodes CSVVMDYGAQYF. Filled out from reference TRBV29-1 and TRBJ2-5, the complete variable domain reads SAVISQKPSRDICQRGTSLTIQCQVDSQVTMMFWYRQQPGQSLTLIATANQGSEATYESGFVIDKFPISRPNLTFSTLTVSNMSPEDSSIYLCSVVMDYGAQYFGPGTRLLVL.

There are a few counts of this clone. The rearrangement uses TRBV11-3 and TRBJ1-2, with D maybe TRBD1 (5 bases). V was shortened by 4 bases and J by 6 bases, with 18 bases between the two germline ends. The CDR3 loop spans 15 amino acids. Germline CDR1 SGHNT, CDR2 YENEEA. CDR3 bases: TGTGCCAGCAGCTCGCTGTTGGGGGGTACGGATGGCTACACCTTC. Protein product: CASSSLLGGTDGYTF.

This chain joins TRBV18 and TRBJ2-5, with D maybe TRBD2 (5 bases). Germline values: CDR1 KGHSH, CDR2 LQKENI. The CDR3 extends over 16 amino acids. V dropped 5 bases and J dropped 5 bases, with 21 bases sitting between them. CDR3 DNA sequence: TGTGCCAGCTCAGCGACGGGAACAAAAAACGGGGAGACCCAGTACTTC. This sequence encodes CASSATGTKNGETQYF.

V and J are TRBV11-3 and TRBJ2-3; 7 bases are shared with TRBD1. Losses at the gene ends were 4 bases for V and 6 bases for J; bases not matched to a gene: 7. The CDR3 is made up of 14 amino acids. CDR1 is SGHNT, CDR2 YENEEA, per germline. DNA for the CDR3: TGTGCCAGCAGCTCGACAGGGCCCACCGATACGCAGTATTTT. It is translated as CASSSTGPTDTQYF.

This clone was found once. This chain connects TRBV7-8 to TRBJ2-2, with D possibly TRBD2 on 6 matching bases. The CDR3 runs to 16 residues. Per the germline V gene, CDR1 is SGHVS and CDR2 is FQNEAQ. V shed 5 bases and J shed 3 bases, with 16 bases lying between them. The CDR3 nucleotides read TGTGCCAGCAGCGCCTCCCTCCAGCGGGACACCGGGGAGCTGTTTTTT. Translated, it gives CASSASLQRDTGELFF.

V and J are TRBV7-9 and TRBJ1-2; D ambiguous. This CDR3 has 12 amino acids. Per germline, CDR1 SEHNR and CDR2 FQNEAQ (reference sequence). Deletions cut 1 base from V and 9 bases from J, with 9 bases between. The CDR3, as DNA: TGTGCCAGCAGCTTAGTGAGGCAGAGCTACACCTTC. Its protein is CASSLVRQSYTF.

This clone has more than one count but fewer than ten. The chain is built from TRBV6-4 and TRBJ2-1; 11 nucleotides align to TRBD1. The CDR3 runs to 14 residues. Losses at the gene ends were 2 bases for V and 6 bases for J; bases not matched to a gene: 0. Germline V gene data show CDR1 as MRHNA and CDR2 as SNTAGT. This CDR3 reads CASSDGTGGNEQFF. The CDR3 nucleotides are TGTGCCAGCAGTGACGGGACAGGGGGCAATGAGCAGTTCTTC.